The 16 T cell receptor beta chains below were found in one sample sequenced in a study of blood T cells in healthy people across ages. The authors ran a second PCR of roughly 6 to 12 cycles using a sample-barcoded 5' primer and a J-beta primer mix. TCRdb analysed the 5' RACE reads with MiXCR anew, one entry per CDR3 protein. The sample has 1.5 million to 2 million distinct CDR3 sequences; about 32% are singletons. Sequenced sample: blood. The source is a woman in her thirties in good health.

This clonotype was found a few times. This sequence joins TRBV30 and TRBJ2-1; D assignment may be TRBD1 or TRBD2 (5 bases each). Deletions cut 2 bases from V and 8 bases from J, with 7 bases between. Germline loops: CDR1 GTSNPN, CDR2 SVGIG (reference sequence). The CDR3 spans 11 residues. CDR3 nucleotide sequence: TGTGCCTGGAGTCAGGGAGATGAGCAGTTCTTC. As protein: CAWSQGDEQFF.

This clonotype was recorded many times. The chain has TRBV6-6 and TRBJ2-7, with 7 bases matching TRBD1. Unmatched junction bases numbered 3, after V lost 5 bases and J lost 5 bases. The CDR3 spans 12 residues. Looked up from germline, CDR1 is MNHNY and CDR2 is SVGAGI (reference sequence). CDR3: CASSNTGDEQYF. CDR3 coding DNA: TGTGCCAGCAGTAACACAGGGGACGAGCAGTACTTC.

To note about this clonotype: Sequence at one end of the junction differs from germline and may be a read error. This chain links TRBV5-1 with TRBJ2-5; TRBD2 matches 7 bases. Per germline, CDR1 SGHRS and CDR2 YFSETQ. The CDR3 loop spans 16 amino acids. The CDR3 protein is CAGSLDGGIYQETQYF. DNA for the CDR3: TGCGCCGGCAGCCTGGACGGGGGGATATACCAAGAGACCCAGTACTTC.

This rearrangement joins TRBV5-1 to TRBJ2-2, with D maybe TRBD2 (6 bases). This CDR3 comprises 16 residues. Deletions cut 1 base from V and 7 bases from J, with 17 bases between. CDR1 SGHRS and CDR2 YFSETQ come from the germline V gene. The CDR3 loop reads CASSLMLSRGGGELFF. CDR3 bases: TGCGCCAGCAGCTTGATGTTAAGCCGGGGAGGCGGGGAGCTGTTTTTT.

The genes are TRBV20-1 and TRBJ2-1; 9 bases line up with TRBD2. The junction had 14 bases not matched to a gene; V was cut back by 6 bases and J by 8 bases. The germline V gene encodes CDR1 DFQATT and CDR2 SNEGSKA (reference sequence). The CDR3 contains 15 residues. This CDR3 reads CSAQSGLALWDEQFF. In DNA, the CDR3 is TGCAGTGCCCAATCCGGACTAGCGCTGTGGGATGAGCAGTTCTTC.

This clonotype was recorded many times. The rearrangement uses TRBV5-1 and TRBJ2-3; 10 bases are shared with TRBD2. Trimming cost V 6 bases and J 0 bases; bases outside gene matches: 7. CDR1 SGHRS and CDR2 YFSETQ come from the germline V gene. CDR3 length: 16 amino acids. The CDR3 coding sequence is TGCGCCAGCAAGACGGTTAGCGGGGGGAGCACAGATACGCAGTATTTT. Translating it yields CASKTVSGGSTDTQYF.

A note on this clonotype: The junction does not match germline at one end; this may be a read error. The chain combines TRBV4-1 with TRBJ1-5; TRBD1 agrees at 8 bases. Germline V gives CDR1 MGHRA, CDR2 YSYEKL. CDR3 size: 16 residues. CDR3 sequence reads: CANSNNDRGGGQPQHF. The CDR3 DNA reads as TGCGCCAACAGCAACAACGACAGGGGTGGTGGTCAGCCCCAGCATTTT.

J is TRBJ1-2 and V is TRBV9; 8 nucleotides agree with TRBD1. Germline CDR1 SGDLS, CDR2 YYNGEE. The CDR3 is 13 residues long. V lost 6 bases to trimming and J lost 7 bases; unmatched junction nucleotides: 8. For the CDR3, the DNA is TGTGCCAGCAACCGACAGGGGTTGGGTGGCTACACCTTC. Its protein product is CASNRQGLGGYTF.

This clonotype was found a few times. The CDR3 nucleotides are TGCAGCGTTGAAAACAACAATGGCTACACCTTC. Residues: CSVENNNGYTF. The chain has TRBV29-1 and TRBJ1-2; D is uncertain. The CDR3 consists of 11 residues. Germline CDR1 reads SQVTM; CDR2 reads ANQGSEA. V gave up 2 bases and J gave up 6 bases, with 7 bases separating them.

J is TRBJ1-5 and V is TRBV28; D is undetermined. Trimming took off 2 bases at V and 5 bases at J, with 13 bases between the two ends. CDR3 size: 15 residues. Germline V CDR1 and CDR2: MDHEN, SYDVKM. The CDR3 nucleotides read TGTGCCAGCAGTTTAGCGGACTTCCTGGATCAGCCCCAGCATTTT. Translating gives CASSLADFLDQPQHF.

The V gene is TRBV10-3, the J gene TRBJ2-1; D call uncertain. V gave up 7 bases and J gave up 8 bases, with 15 bases separating them. The CDR3 spans 13 residues. The germline V gene has CDR1 ENHRY and CDR2 SYGVKD. CDR3 region: CAIMRHLRDEQFF. The DNA for the CDR3 is TGTGCCATCATGAGGCACCTTAGGGATGAGCAGTTCTTC.

J is TRBJ2-7 and V is TRBV2; the D gene is possibly TRBD2 (6 bases). V was pared by 7 bases and J by 0 bases, with 19 bases between. Germline lookup yields CDR1 SNHLY and CDR2 FYNNEI. CDR3 length: 16 residues. The CDR3 sequence is CASIRVGTLSSYEQYF. For the CDR3, the DNA is TGTGCCAGCATCCGAGTTGGGACTTTAAGCTCCTACGAGCAGTACTTC.

The V and J genes are TRBV9 and TRBJ1-5; no clear D. Germline V gene sequence: CDR1 SGDLS, CDR2 YYNGEE. The germline V and J ends were trimmed by 8 bases and 0 bases, with 21 bases remaining between them. The CDR3 contains 17 residues. The DNA of the CDR3 is TGTGCCAGGTCCAAAGCCCCCACAGTGCATAGCAATCAGCCCCAGCATTTT. It encodes CARSKAPTVHSNQPQHF.

The table lists this clonotype with many counts. The chain links TRBV4-1 to TRBJ2-3, with 8 positions matching TRBD1. CDR3 size: 14 residues. The germline gives CDR1 MGHRA, CDR2 YSYEKL. Losses at the gene ends were 7 bases for V and 3 bases for J; bases not matched to a gene: 6. The CDR3 DNA follows: TGCGCCAGCAACCCTAGACAGGGGACAGATACGCAGTATTTT. Its translation is CASNPRQGTDTQYF.

This clonotype has at least ten counts. This CDR3 reads CASSGHDRTGQYF. In DNA, the CDR3 is TGTGCCAGCAGCGGCCATGATCGGACAGGGCAGTACTTC. This chain uses TRBV7-9 with TRBJ2-7; TRBD1 matches 7 bases. Germline trimming cut 5 bases from V and 9 bases from J; bases unmatched to any gene: 10. The CDR3 has 13 residues. The germline CDR1 and CDR2 sequences are SEHNR and FQNEAQ (reference sequence).

The V and J genes are TRBV5-1 and TRBJ1-2; maybe TRBD1 (5 bases). V was trimmed by 5 bases and J by 7 bases, leaving 12 bases between them. The germline gives CDR1 SGHRS, CDR2 YFSETQ. The CDR3 spans 12 residues. Written as DNA, the CDR3 is TGCGCCAGCAGGACAGTTTCTGGTGGCTACACCTTC. Residues: CASRTVSGGYTF.